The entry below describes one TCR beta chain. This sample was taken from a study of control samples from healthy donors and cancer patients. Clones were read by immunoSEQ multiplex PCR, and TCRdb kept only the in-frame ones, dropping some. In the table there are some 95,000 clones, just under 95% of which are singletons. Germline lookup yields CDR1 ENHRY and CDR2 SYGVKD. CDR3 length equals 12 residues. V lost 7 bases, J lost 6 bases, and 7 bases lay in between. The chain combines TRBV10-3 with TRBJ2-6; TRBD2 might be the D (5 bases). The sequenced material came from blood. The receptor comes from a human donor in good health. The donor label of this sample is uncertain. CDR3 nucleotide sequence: TGTGCCATCAACGGGGAGGCCAACGTCCTGACTTTC. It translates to CAINGEANVLTF.